These 15 T cell receptor beta chains were all obtained from the same sample, sequenced in a study of blood T cell repertoires in COVID-19 (dated by TCRdb to about 2020). The method was the immunoSEQ multiplex PCR assay. TCRdb took over this immuneACCESS table, retaining in-frame rearrangements with V and J assigned. Such tables are incomplete; in checked studies, under half of the missing clones stem from an unresolved V gene, and the remainder is unexplained. Recorded for this sample are 240,000 or so clones; 87% of them occurred a single time. 6% to 9% of the sample lies in the top ten. Material for sequencing was peripheral blood. Receptors originate from a man aged 55 to 70 who had recovered from COVID-19.

J is TRBJ2-1 and V is TRBV10-1; 8 bases are a match to TRBD1. The length of the CDR3 is 14 residues. V shed 5 bases and J 4 bases; nucleotides not matched to a gene: 4. CDR1 WNHNN and CDR2 SYGVQD come from the germline V gene (reference sequence). CDR3 amino acids: CASSRQGSYNEQFF. Written as DNA, the CDR3 is TGCGCCAGCAGTAGACAGGGGTCTTACAATGAGCAGTTCTTC.

The chain has TRBV4-1 and TRBJ2-3, with TRBD2 matching over 8 bases. Germline CDR1 and CDR2: MGHRA and YSYEKL. The CDR3 loop spans 16 amino acids. Germline trimming cut 7 bases from V and 2 bases from J; bases unmatched to any gene: 11. DNA for the CDR3: TGCGCCAGCACCCTGGGGGTAGCGGGAACCACAGATACGCAGTATTTT. Its protein product is CASTLGVAGTTDTQYF.

This clone appeared once. The chain uses TRBV6-5 and TRBJ1-1; the D gene is possibly TRBD1 (5 bases). Trimming pared 5 bases from V and 1 base from J, leaving 14 bases between. CDR1 and CDR2 (germline): MNHEY, SVGAGI. CDR3 length: 15 residues. CDR3 nucleotides: TGTGCCAGCAGTCAACAGGTAATCACGAACACTGAAGCTTTCTTT. Translation: CASSQQVITNTEAFF.

The CDR3 is CASSLAPGRSPDTQYF. Here the CDR3 DNA reads TGTGCCAGCAGCTTAGCGCCAGGGAGGTCACCAGATACGCAGTATTTT. The V and J genes are TRBV7-9 and TRBJ2-3; weak D call: TRBD2 (6 bases). Germline loops: CDR1 SEHNR, CDR2 FQNEAQ (reference sequence). This CDR3 has 16 residues. V was pared by 0 bases and J by 4 bases, with 14 bases between.

The chain couples TRBV6-4 to TRBJ2-2; D unclear. The V and J ends lost 5 bases and 1 base respectively, with 8 bases between them. Germline V gene data show CDR1 as MRHNA and CDR2 as SNTAGT. CDR3 length: 14 amino acids. CDR3 protein: CASSLHLNTGELFF. The DNA for the CDR3 is TGTGCCAGCAGTTTACACCTGAACACCGGGGAGCTGTTTTTT.

This chain joins TRBV2 and TRBJ1-4; TRBD1 is a possible D gene (6 bases). Trimming shortened V by 6 bases and J by 8 bases, and 16 bases separated the two germline ends. CDR1 is SNHLY, CDR2 FYNNEI, per germline. The CDR3 consists of 14 residues. DNA for the CDR3: TGTGCCAGCAGGAACGACAGGTGGGGCGAAAAACTGTTTTTT. It specifies CASRNDRWGEKLFF.

The chain recombines TRBV5-4 with TRBJ1-1; no definite D call. The germline V and J ends were trimmed by 0 bases and 4 bases, with 10 bases remaining between them. The CDR3 length is 14 residues. Germline V lookup: CDR1 SGHNT, CDR2 YYREEE (reference sequence). The CDR3 region is CASSLDSGLTEAFF. DNA for the CDR3: TGTGCCAGCAGCTTGGACAGCGGGCTCACTGAAGCTTTCTTT.

The V gene is TRBV7-2, the J gene TRBJ1-6, with no clear D. Germline CDR1 is SGHTA and CDR2 is FQGNSA. V was cut by 0 bases and J by 16 bases, with 13 bases left in between. The CDR3 extends over 13 amino acids. In DNA, the CDR3 is TGTGCCAGCAGCTTAGCCGCCCTCCAGGTGCTCCACTTT. Amino acid sequence: CASSLAALQVLHF.

The chain has TRBV6-5 and TRBJ2-2, with 14 nucleotides matching TRBD2. V shed 6 bases, J shed 7 bases, and the junction held 4 bases outside the gene matches. CDR3 size: 15 residues. Germline CDR1 is MNHEY and CDR2 is SVGAGI. The CDR3 sequence is CASRRLAGGVGELFF. Here the CDR3 DNA reads TGTGCCAGCAGAAGACTAGCGGGGGGGGTCGGGGAGCTGTTTTTT.

The CDR3 nucleotides are TGTGCCACCAGTGACCAATCCTTAGGGGCGAACTATCAGCCCCAGCATTTT. It specifies CATSDQSLGANYQPQHF. The genes are TRBV24-1 and TRBJ1-5; D is possibly TRBD1 (5 bases). V was cut by 4 bases and J by 5 bases, with 20 bases left in between. CDR3 length: 17 residues. Germline lookup yields CDR1 KGHDR and CDR2 SFDVKD.

The chain uses TRBV6-5 and TRBJ1-3; tentatively, D is TRBD1 (6 bases). Trimming took 4 bases from V and 2 from J, leaving 9 bases between them. This CDR3 spans 14 amino acids. Germline V CDR1 and CDR2: MNHEY, SVGAGI. As DNA, the CDR3 is TGTGCCAGCAGTTCACAGGGAACTGGAAACACCATATATTTT. Encoded protein: CASSSQGTGNTIYF.

The chain has TRBV5-4 and TRBJ2-7; TRBD1 matches 8 bases. V lost 6 bases and J lost 7; bases outside the gene matches: 21. Germline CDR1 and CDR2: SGHNT and YYREEE (reference sequence). This CDR3 contains 17 residues. CDR3 loop: CASTLTIGTGRVYEQYF. DNA for the CDR3: TGTGCCAGCACTCTGACCATCGGGACAGGAAGGGTGTATGAGCAGTACTTC.

The table lists this clone with a count of one. The J gene is TRBJ2-5, the V gene TRBV6-5; 7 bases line up with TRBD1. J lost 2 bases, V lost 7 bases, and 10 bases had no gene match. The germline V gene has CDR1 MNHEY and CDR2 SVGAGI. This CDR3 has 15 amino acids. CDR3 DNA: TGTGCCAGCACCCTAAACAGGGGCGGGCAAGAGACCCAGTACTTC. Protein sequence: CASTLNRGGQETQYF.

The gene calls are TRBV29-1 and TRBJ2-2, with D perhaps TRBD1 (6 bases). Germline assignment: CDR1 SQVTM and CDR2 ANQGSEA. This CDR3 spans 14 amino acids. Trimming removed 3 bases at V and 1 base at J, with 9 bases between. The chain's CDR3 is CSVDGTKNTGELFF. In DNA form, the CDR3 reads TGCAGCGTTGATGGGACAAAGAACACCGGGGAGCTGTTTTTT.

V and J are TRBV6-6 and TRBJ1-3; a possible D gene is TRBD1 (5 bases). CDR3 length equals 13 residues. CDR1 and CDR2 (germline): MNHNY, SVGAGI (reference sequence). V shed 3 bases and J shed 10 bases, with 13 bases lying between them. CDR3 coding DNA: TGTGCCAGCAGTTATTCTTCCCCAGGGACCATATATTTT. This translates into CASSYSSPGTIYF.